The 14 T cell receptor beta chains below were found in one sample sequenced in a study of T-cell reconstitution after alpha-beta-depleted transplantation in children. A TCRbeta library incorporating unique molecular identifiers was prepared. TCRdb ran MiXCR on the PCR reads and lists one entry per CDR3 protein. The sample consists of roughly 74,000 distinct CDR3 sequences, roughly 18% of them appearing once. Source: PBMCs, mostly from graft donor cells, taken 360 days after TCRalphabeta/CD19-depleted stem cell transplant. Source of these receptors: a male patient aged 2-15 years who had a stem cell transplant for acute lymphoblastic leukemia, so the T cells may come from the graft donor.

This clonotype ranks as medium-sized. This chain uses TRBV7-8 with TRBJ1-6; 10 positions agree with TRBD1. The J segment lost 3 bases and the V segment lost 5 bases, leaving 1 base of the junction unmatched. Germline-derived CDR1 and CDR2 are SGHVS and FQNEAQ. This CDR3 comprises 15 residues. In DNA, the CDR3 is TGTGCCAGCAGCGGGACAGGGGACTATAATTCACCCCTCCACTTT. Translation gives CASSGTGDYNSPLHF.

The gene calls are TRBV28 and TRBJ2-7; no clear D. Germline CDR1 is MDHEN and CDR2 is SYDVKM. The CDR3 is 14 residues long. V was cut by 1 base and J by 2 bases, with 9 bases left in between. CDR3 DNA sequence: TGTGCCAGCAGTTTATTTGCGGAAACCTACGAGCAGTACTTC. It yields the protein CASSLFAETYEQYF.

This clonotype turned up a few times. The CDR3 nucleotides read TGCGCCAGCAGCCAAGCTAGCTCGGTTTATGGCTACACCTTC. Its protein product is CASSQASSVYGYTF. The chain couples TRBV4-1 to TRBJ1-2; D remains ambiguous. The germline V gene has CDR1 MGHRA and CDR2 YSYEKL. The V end lost 1 base, the J end lost 5 bases, and 11 bases lay between the germline ends. This CDR3 has 14 residues.

This clonotype was seen more than once but under ten times. The chain employs TRBV12-3 or TRBV12-4 and TRBJ1-1, with 10 nucleotides matching TRBD1. The CDR3 runs 15 residues. V lost 7 bases and J lost 1; bases outside the gene matches: 6. In DNA form, the CDR3 reads TGTGCCAGCAAGAAGACAGGGGGCGCGAACACTGAAGCTTTCTTT. Encoded protein: CASKKTGGANTEAFF.

This clonotype was seen repeatedly, ten times or more. One junction end does not reproduce the germline sequence, and a read error may be involved. The V call is TRBV6-5, the J call TRBJ1-5, with D maybe TRBD1 (6 bases). This CDR3 has 15 residues. From germline, CDR1 is MNHEY and CDR2 SVGAGI. The CDR3 DNA sequence: TGTGCCAGCAGGAGGATAGGGGGTAGCAGTCAGCCCCAGCATTTT. This gives the protein CASRRIGGSSQPQHF.

This clonotype was counted between two and nine times. The chain carries TRBV2 and TRBJ1-5; possibly TRBD1 for D (5 bases). The CDR3 totals 14 residues. CDR1 is SNHLY, CDR2 FYNNEI, per germline. V lost 4 bases and J lost 4, with 11 bases in between. The CDR3 protein is CASSVEEGNQPQHF. Here the CDR3 DNA reads TGTGCCAGCAGTGTCGAGGAGGGGAATCAGCCCCAGCATTTT.

This clonotype was observed a few times. The chain employs TRBV10-3 and TRBJ2-1; no clear D gene. V was cut by 0 bases and J by 15 bases, with 12 bases left in between. This CDR3 contains 12 residues. Per germline, CDR1 ENHRY and CDR2 SYGVKD. CDR3 sequence (DNA): TGTGCCATCAGTGAGTCGCTCTATAATTCGTTCTTC. As protein: CAISESLYNSFF.

The sample holds many counts of this clonotype. DNA of the CDR3: TGCGCCAGCAGTTCAGGGGGCTCGACCGGGGAGCTGTTTTTT. This codes for CASSSGGSTGELFF. J is TRBJ2-2 and V is TRBV4-1; 8 nucleotides line up with TRBD1. Germline-derived CDR1 and CDR2 are MGHRA and YSYEKL. The V segment lost 6 bases and the J segment 5 bases; nucleotides outside the gene matches: 5. The CDR3 loop spans 14 amino acids.

Remarks on this clonotype: Germline and junction disagree at one end, which may indicate a read error. This chain connects TRBV3-1 to TRBJ2-1; D not certain. CDR3 size: 15 residues. Germline values: CDR1 LGHDT, CDR2 YNNKEL (reference sequence). CDR3 sequence: CACSQVQPFYNEQFF. DNA of the CDR3: TGTGCCTGCAGCCAAGTACAGCCGTTCTACAATGAGCAGTTCTTC.

This clonotype turned up a few times. This rearrangement joins TRBV28 to TRBJ2-7; D is unclear. Germline assignment: CDR1 MDHEN and CDR2 SYDVKM. This CDR3 has 13 residues. Trimming removed 4 bases at V and 1 base at J, with 8 bases between. For the CDR3, the DNA is TGTGCCAGCAGTTCCTGGCCATCCTACGAGCAGTACTTC. Translating gives CASSSWPSYEQYF.

This clonotype showed up just a few times. This chain joins TRBV27 and TRBJ2-1, with a weak D call TRBD1 (6 bases). CDR3 length: 15 amino acids. Between the trimmed V and J ends, which lost 5 bases and 4 bases, there was a span of 15 bases. Germline V gene lookup returns CDR1 MNHEY and CDR2 SMNVEV (reference sequence). The CDR3 DNA reads as TGTGCCAGCAGTCAACTTGGACAGCGGTACAATGAGCAGTTCTTC. It yields the protein CASSQLGQRYNEQFF.

The rearrangement links TRBV12-3 or TRBV12-4 to TRBJ2-5; a weak D match, TRBD2 (5 bases). The CDR3 sequence is 16 residues long. V lost 2 bases, J lost 5 bases, and 18 bases lay in between. For the CDR3, the DNA is TGTGCCAGCAGTTTATATCATCCGGGGTCCCAGGAGACCCAGTACTTC. Amino acid sequence: CASSLYHPGSQETQYF.

This chain joins TRBV19 and TRBJ1-5; D gene uncertain. The germline V and J ends were trimmed by 4 bases and 6 bases, with 10 bases remaining between them. The CDR3 sequence is 13 residues long. Germline-derived CDR1 and CDR2 are LNHDA and SQIVND (reference sequence). CDR3 DNA: TGTGCCAGTAGTACAACGGCTACTCAGCCCCAGCATTTT. It encodes CASSTTATQPQHF.

This clonotype was seen more than once but under ten times. The chain uses TRBV5-4 and TRBJ2-2; D ambiguous. Trimming took off 3 bases at V and 0 bases at J, with 9 bases between the two ends. The germline V gene encodes CDR1 SGHNT and CDR2 YYREEE (reference sequence). This CDR3 has 15 residues. The CDR3: CASSSKPANTGELFF. CDR3 DNA: TGTGCCAGCAGCTCCAAGCCAGCGAACACCGGGGAGCTGTTTTTT.